The present TCR beta chain was sequenced within a study of CD8+ T cells in alopecia areata. Study results and limitations: Persistence in scalp and blood during tofacitinib was observed for many expanded lesional clones.

This CDR3 region has 13 residues. Between the trimmed V and J ends, which lost 4 bases and 7 bases, there was a span of 8 bases. Germline CDR1 is SGHDN and CDR2 is FVKESK. Sequencing used cDNA as its template, made by extracting RNA and reverse transcribing it. Assay used: immunoSEQ multiplex PCR; TCRdb lists only in-frame clones, some missing. The table includes around 190,000 clones, about 65% detected once. As to this clone: No antigen is known for it.

The treatment is: oral pan-JAK inhibitor, 5-10 mg twice daily. The sequence derives from a human donor with alopecia areata. The chain uses TRBV14 and TRBJ1-6; D is undetermined. The sequencing here drew on CD4+ T cells sorted from blood, taken between weeks 47 and 50, from a patient treated with tofacitinib. The CDR3, as DNA: TGTGCCAGCAGCCCCTTCCCCAATTCACCCCTCCACTTT. Translated: CASSPFPNSPLHF.